This TCR beta chain was identified during a study of CD8 T cells in ankylosing spondylitis. TCRdb redid the calling of the 5' RACE reads with MiXCR, one entry per CDR3 protein. Seen here are about 150,000 distinct CDR3 sequences, 40% to 50% observed once, and the top ten hold around 15%. The CDR3 length is 15 residues. J was trimmed by 4 bases and V by 5 bases; bases with no gene match: 9. Germline-derived CDR1 and CDR2 are SGHVS and FQNEAQ. This clonotype was observed a handful of times. The sequence was obtained from a male donor with ankylosing spondylitis. The rearrangement links TRBV7-8 to TRBJ1-2; 8 bases fit TRBD1. Material for sequencing was synovial fluid, either unsorted or a sorted T cell fraction (not recorded which). In DNA, the CDR3 is TGTGCCAGCAGCCCGGGCCCCACAGGGGGCTATGGCTACACCTTC. Its translation: CASSPGPTGGYGYTF.